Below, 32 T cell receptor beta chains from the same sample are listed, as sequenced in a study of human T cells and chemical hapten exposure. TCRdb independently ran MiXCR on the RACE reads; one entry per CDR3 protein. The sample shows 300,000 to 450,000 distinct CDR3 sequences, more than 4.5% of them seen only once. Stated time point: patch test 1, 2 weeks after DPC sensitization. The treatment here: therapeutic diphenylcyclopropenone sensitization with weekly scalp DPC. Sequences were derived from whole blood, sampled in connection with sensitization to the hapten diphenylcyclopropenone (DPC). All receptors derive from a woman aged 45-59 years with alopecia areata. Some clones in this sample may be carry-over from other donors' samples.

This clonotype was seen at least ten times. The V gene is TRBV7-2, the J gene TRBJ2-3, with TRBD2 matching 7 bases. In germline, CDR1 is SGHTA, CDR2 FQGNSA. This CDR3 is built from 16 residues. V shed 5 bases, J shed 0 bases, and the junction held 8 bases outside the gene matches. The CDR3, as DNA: TGTGCCAGCAGCCCATGGACTAGTTGGAGCACAGATACGCAGTATTTT. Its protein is CASSPWTSWSTDTQYF.

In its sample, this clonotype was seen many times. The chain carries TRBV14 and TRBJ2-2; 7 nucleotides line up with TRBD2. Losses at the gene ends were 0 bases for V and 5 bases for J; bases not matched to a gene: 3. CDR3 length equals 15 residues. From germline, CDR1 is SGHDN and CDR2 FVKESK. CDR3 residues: CASSQDLSGTGELFF. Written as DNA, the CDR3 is TGTGCCAGCAGCCAAGATCTTAGCGGGACCGGGGAGCTGTTTTTT.

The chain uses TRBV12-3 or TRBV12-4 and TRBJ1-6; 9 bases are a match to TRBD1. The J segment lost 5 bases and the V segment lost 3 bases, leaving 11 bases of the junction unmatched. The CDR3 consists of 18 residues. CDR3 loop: CASSLGPPGQGDNSPLHF. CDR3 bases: TGTGCCAGCAGTTTGGGCCCCCCGGGACAGGGTGATAATTCACCCCTCCACTTT.

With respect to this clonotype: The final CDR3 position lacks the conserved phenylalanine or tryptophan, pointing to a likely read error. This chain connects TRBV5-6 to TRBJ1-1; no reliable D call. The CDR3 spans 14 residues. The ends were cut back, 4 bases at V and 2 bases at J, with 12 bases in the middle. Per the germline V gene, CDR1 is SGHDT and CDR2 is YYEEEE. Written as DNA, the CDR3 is TGTGCCAGCAGCCCCGGGTCGCCCAACACTGAAGCTTTCTCT. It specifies CASSPGSPNTEAFS.

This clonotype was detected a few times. CDR3 DNA sequence: TGTGCCATCAGTGAGTTGATGGGAAGCACAGATACGCAGTATTTT. Encoded protein: CAISELMGSTDTQYF. The rearrangement links TRBV10-3 to TRBJ2-3; D unresolved. The V and J ends lost 1 base and 0 bases respectively, with 8 bases between them. This CDR3 is built from 15 residues. CDR1 is ENHRY, CDR2 SYGVKD, per germline.

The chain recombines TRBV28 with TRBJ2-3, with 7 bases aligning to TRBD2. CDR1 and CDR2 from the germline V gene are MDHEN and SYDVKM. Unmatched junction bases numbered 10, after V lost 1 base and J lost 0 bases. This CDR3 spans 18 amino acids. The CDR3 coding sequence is TGTGCCAGCAGTTTATCCCTCCAGAGCGGGGCTAGCACAGATACGCAGTATTTT. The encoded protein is CASSLSLQSGASTDTQYF.

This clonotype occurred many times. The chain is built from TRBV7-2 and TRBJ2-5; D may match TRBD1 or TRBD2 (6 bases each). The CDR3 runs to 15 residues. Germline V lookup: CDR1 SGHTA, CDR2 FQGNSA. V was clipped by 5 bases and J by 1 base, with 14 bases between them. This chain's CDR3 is CASSPWRGAQETQYF. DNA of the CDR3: TGTGCCAGCAGCCCCTGGAGGGGGGCCCAAGAGACCCAGTACTTC. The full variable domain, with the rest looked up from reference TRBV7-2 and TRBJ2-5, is GAGVSQSPSNKVTEKGKDVELRCDPISGHTALYWYRQSLGQGLEFLIYFQGNSAPDKSGLPSDRFSAERTGGSVSTLTIQRTQQEDSAVYLCASSPWRGAQETQYFGPGTRLLVL.

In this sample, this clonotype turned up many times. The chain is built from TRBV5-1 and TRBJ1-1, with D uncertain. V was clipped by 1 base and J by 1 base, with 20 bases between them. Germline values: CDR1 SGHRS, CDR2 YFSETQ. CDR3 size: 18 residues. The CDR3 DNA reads TGCGCCAGCAGCTTGAGGGCAGCTACTTCCCTGGGGAACACTGAAGCTTTCTTT. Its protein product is CASSLRAATSLGNTEAFF.

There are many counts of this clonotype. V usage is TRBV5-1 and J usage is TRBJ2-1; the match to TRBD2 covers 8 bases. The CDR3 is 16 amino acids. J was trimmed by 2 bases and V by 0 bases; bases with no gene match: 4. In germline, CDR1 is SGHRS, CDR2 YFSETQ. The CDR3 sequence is CASSLGGSGAYNEQFF. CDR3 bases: TGCGCCAGCAGCTTGGGTGGTAGCGGGGCCTACAATGAGCAGTTCTTC.

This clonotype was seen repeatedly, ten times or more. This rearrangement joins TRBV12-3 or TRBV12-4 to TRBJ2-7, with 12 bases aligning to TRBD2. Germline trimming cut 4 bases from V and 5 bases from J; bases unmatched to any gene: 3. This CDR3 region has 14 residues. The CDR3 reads CASSSSGGAHEQYF. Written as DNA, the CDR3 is TGTGCCAGCAGTTCTAGCGGGGGGGCACACGAGCAGTACTTC.

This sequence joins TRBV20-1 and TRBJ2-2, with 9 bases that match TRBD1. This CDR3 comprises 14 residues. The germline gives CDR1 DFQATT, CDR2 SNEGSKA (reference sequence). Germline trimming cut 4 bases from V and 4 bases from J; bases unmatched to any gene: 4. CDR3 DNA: TGCAGTGCTAAGGGACAGGGCTTCACCGGGGAGCTGTTTTTT. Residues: CSAKGQGFTGELFF.

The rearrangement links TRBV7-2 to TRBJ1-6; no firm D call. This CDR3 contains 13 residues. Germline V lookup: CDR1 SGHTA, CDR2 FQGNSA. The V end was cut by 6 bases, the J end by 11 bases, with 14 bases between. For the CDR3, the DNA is TGTGCCAGCAGTCCAATGACGGGAACACCCCTCCACTTT. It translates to CASSPMTGTPLHF.

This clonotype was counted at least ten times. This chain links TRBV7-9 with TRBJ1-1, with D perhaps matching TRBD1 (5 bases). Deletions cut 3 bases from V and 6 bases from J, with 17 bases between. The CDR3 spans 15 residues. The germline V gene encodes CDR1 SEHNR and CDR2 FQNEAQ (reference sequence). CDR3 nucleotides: TGTGCCAGCAGCTTCGTTGGCAGGGATTCCGCTGAAGCTTTCTTT. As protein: CASSFVGRDSAEAFF.

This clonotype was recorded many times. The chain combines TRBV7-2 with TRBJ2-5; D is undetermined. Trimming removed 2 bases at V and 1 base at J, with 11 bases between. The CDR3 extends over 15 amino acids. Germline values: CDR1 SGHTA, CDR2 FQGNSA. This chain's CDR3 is CASSLRASPQETQYF. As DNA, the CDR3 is TGTGCCAGCAGCTTAAGGGCGTCCCCCCAAGAGACCCAGTACTTC.

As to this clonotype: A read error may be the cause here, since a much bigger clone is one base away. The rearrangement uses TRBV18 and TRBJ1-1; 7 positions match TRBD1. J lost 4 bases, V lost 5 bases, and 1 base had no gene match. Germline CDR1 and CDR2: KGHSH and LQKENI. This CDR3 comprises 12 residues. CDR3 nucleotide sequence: TGTGCCAGCTCAAACAGGGGCACTGAAGCTTTCTTT. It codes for CASSNRGTEAFF. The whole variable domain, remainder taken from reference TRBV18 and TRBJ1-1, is NAGVMQNPRHLVRRRGQEARLRCSPMKGHSHVYWYRQLPEEGLKFMVYLQKENIIDESGMPKERFSAEFPKEGPSILRIQQVVRGDSAAYFCASSNRGTEAFFGQGTRLTVV.

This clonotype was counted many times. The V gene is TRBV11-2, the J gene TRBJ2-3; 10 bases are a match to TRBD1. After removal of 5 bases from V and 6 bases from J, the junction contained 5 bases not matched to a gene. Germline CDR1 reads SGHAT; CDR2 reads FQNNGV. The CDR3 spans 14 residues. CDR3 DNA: TGTGCCAGCAGCATAGGGACAGGGGCCGATACGCAGTATTTT. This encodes CASSIGTGADTQYF.

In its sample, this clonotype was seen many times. The CDR3 region is CSASGRMNSPLHF. In DNA form, the CDR3 reads TGCAGTGCCTCCGGGAGGATGAATTCACCCCTCCACTTT. The rearrangement uses TRBV20-1 and TRBJ1-6, with no clear D. This CDR3 has 13 residues. Trimming removed 6 bases at V and 7 bases at J, with 13 bases between. Germline V gene lookup returns CDR1 DFQATT and CDR2 SNEGSKA (reference sequence).

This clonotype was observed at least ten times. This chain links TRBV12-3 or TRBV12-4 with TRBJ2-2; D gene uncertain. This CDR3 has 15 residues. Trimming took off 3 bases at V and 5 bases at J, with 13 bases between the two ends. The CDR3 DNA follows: TGTGCCAGCAGTTTTGGTAATCCAACGACCGGGGAGCTGTTTTTT. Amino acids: CASSFGNPTTGELFF.

The CDR3 nucleotides are TGTGCCAGCAGCGAGAGACAGGGGCGACCCTACAATGAGCAGTTCTTC. Translation: CASSERQGRPYNEQFF. J is TRBJ2-1 and V is TRBV9, with TRBD1 identical over 8 bases. Germline-derived CDR1 and CDR2 are SGDLS and YYNGEE. The V gene end was trimmed by 3 bases and the J gene end by 2 bases; junction bases not matched to a gene: 7. The CDR3 covers 16 residues.

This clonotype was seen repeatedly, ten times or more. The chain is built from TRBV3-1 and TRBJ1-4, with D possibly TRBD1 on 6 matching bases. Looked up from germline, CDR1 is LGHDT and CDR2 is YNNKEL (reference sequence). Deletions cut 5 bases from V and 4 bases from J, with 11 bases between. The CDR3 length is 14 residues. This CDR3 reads CASSIRQVNEKLFF. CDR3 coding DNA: TGTGCCAGCAGCATAAGACAGGTTAATGAAAAACTGTTTTTT.

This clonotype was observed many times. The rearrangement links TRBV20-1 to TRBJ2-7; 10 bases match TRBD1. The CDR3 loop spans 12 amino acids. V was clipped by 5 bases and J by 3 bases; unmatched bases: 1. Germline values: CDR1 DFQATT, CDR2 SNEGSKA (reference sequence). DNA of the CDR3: TGCAGTGCTGGACAGGGGGACTACGAGCAGTACTTC. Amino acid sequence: CSAGQGDYEQYF.

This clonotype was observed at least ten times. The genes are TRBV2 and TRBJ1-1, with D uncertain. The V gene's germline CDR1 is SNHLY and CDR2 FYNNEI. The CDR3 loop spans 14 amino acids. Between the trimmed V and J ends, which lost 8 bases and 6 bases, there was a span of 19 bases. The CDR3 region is CASFARVEGAEAFF. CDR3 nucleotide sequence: TGTGCCAGCTTCGCAAGGGTGGAGGGCGCTGAAGCTTTCTTT.

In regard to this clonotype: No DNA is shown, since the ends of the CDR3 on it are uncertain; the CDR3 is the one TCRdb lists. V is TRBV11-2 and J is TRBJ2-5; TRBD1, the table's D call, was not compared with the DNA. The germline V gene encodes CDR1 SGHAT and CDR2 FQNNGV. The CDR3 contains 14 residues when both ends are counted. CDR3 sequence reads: CASSSSTGGETQYF.

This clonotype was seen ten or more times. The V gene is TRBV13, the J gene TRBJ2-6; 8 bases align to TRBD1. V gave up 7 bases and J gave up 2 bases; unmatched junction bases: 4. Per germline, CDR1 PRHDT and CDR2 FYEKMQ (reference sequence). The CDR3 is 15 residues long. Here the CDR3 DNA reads TGTGCCAGCACGCAGGGGGCGGCTGGGGCCAACGTCCTGACTTTC. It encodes CASTQGAAGANVLTF.

CDR3 loop: CSARGSRDRNSPLHF. CDR3 in DNA: TGCAGTGCTAGGGGATCCAGGGACCGTAATTCACCCCTCCACTTT. The chain carries TRBV20-1 and TRBJ1-6; a weak D match, TRBD1 (5 bases). The CDR3 has 15 residues. The ends were cut back, 3 bases at V and 6 bases at J, with 15 bases in the middle. Per germline, CDR1 DFQATT and CDR2 SNEGSKA (reference sequence).

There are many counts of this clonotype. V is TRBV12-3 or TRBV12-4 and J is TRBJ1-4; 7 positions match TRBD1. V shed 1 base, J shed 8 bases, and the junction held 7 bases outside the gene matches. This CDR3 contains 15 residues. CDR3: CASSLGAGGQEKLFF. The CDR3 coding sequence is TGTGCCAGCAGTTTAGGGGCCGGGGGACAGGAAAAACTGTTTTTT.

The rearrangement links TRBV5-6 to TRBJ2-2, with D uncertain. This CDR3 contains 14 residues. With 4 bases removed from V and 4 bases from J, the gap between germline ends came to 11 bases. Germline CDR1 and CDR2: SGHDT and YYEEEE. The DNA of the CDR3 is TGTGCCAGCAGCATCACCTGGGGCACCGGGGAGCTGTTTTTT. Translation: CASSITWGTGELFF.

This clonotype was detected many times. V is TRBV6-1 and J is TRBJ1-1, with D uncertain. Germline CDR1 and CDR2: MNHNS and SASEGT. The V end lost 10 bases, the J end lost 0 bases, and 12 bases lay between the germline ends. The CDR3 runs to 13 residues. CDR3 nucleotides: TGTGCCACCCAGATCAAGCTGAACACTGAAGCTTTCTTT. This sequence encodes CATQIKLNTEAFF.

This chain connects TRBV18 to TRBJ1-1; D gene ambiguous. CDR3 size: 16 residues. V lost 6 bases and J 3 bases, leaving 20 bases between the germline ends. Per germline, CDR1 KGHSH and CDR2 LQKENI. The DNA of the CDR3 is TGTGCCAGCTCTCCTTCGTTGGAGGTCTTAGACACTGAAGCTTTCTTT. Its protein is CASSPSLEVLDTEAFF.

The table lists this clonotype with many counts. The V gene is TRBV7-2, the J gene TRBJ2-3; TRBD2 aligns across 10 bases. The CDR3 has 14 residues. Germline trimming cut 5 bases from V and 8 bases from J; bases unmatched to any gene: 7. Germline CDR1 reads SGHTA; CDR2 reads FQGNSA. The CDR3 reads CASSPSGGAGTQYF. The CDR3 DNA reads TGTGCCAGCAGCCCGAGCGGGGGGGCCGGTACGCAGTATTTT.

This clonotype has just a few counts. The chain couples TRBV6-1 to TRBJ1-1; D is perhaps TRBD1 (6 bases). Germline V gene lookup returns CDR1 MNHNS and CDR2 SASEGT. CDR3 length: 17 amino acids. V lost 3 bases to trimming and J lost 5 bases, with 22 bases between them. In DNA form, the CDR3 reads TGTGCCAGCAGTGAGCTTAGGGGGGGTTGGATTGAAACTGAAGCTTTCTTT. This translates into CASSELRGGWIETEAFF.

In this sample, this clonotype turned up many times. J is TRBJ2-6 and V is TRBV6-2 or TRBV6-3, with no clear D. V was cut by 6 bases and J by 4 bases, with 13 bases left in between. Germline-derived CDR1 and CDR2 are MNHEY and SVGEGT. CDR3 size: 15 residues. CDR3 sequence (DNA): TGTGCCAGCAGGGGTGCTGAGGTCGGGGCCAACGTCCTGACTTTC. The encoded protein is CASRGAEVGANVLTF.